Below are 27 T cell receptor beta chains sequenced from a single sample in a study of blood T cell repertoires in COVID-19. Produced via immunoSEQ multiplex PCR; TCRdb's table is partial and in-frame only. The table shows fewer than 60,000 clones, with approximately 85% occurring only once. The specimen was peripheral blood. The receptors here all came from a man between 60 and 75 years old with acute or convalescent COVID-19.

CDR3 protein: CASSVGTAGTGNTIYF. CDR3 nucleotide sequence: TGTGCCAGCAGCGTAGGGACCGCGGGGACTGGAAACACCATATATTTT. The genes are TRBV9 and TRBJ1-3; D remains unclear. This CDR3 region has 16 residues. From germline, CDR1 is SGDLS and CDR2 YYNGEE. V dropped 0 bases and J dropped 2 bases, with 12 bases sitting between them.

The rearrangement joins TRBV11-3 to TRBJ2-5; no firm D call. This CDR3 is 13 amino acids long. CDR1 and CDR2 (germline): SGHNT, YENEEA. Trimming removed 0 bases at V and 3 bases at J, with 5 bases between. In DNA form, the CDR3 reads TGTGCCAGCAGCTTAGACTTTGAAGAGACCCAGTACTTC. Protein product: CASSLDFEETQYF.

V usage is TRBV30 and J usage is TRBJ1-2; D ambiguous. CDR1 is GTSNPN and CDR2 is SVGIG in the germline V gene (reference sequence). The CDR3 extends over 12 amino acids. V dropped 4 bases and J dropped 5 bases, with 11 bases sitting between them. The CDR3, as DNA: TGTGCCTGGACTGAACAGTCGTATGGCTACACCTTC. Translated: CAWTEQSYGYTF.

The chain is built from TRBV3-1 (or the pseudogene TRBV3-2) and TRBJ2-2; D possibly corresponds to TRBD2 (6 bases). Germline-derived CDR1 and CDR2 are LGHDT and YNNKEL (reference sequence). The CDR3 loop spans 14 amino acids. V lost 11 bases to trimming and J lost 2 bases, with 15 bases between them. CDR3 sequence: CAGTGTANTGELFF. CDR3 sequence (DNA): TGTGCCGGCACCGGGACTGCCAACACCGGGGAGCTGTTTTTT.

The J gene is TRBJ2-1, the V gene TRBV27; D gene ambiguous. Deletions cut 4 bases from V and 2 bases from J, with 12 bases between. The germline V gene encodes CDR1 MNHEY and CDR2 SMNVEV (reference sequence). This CDR3 has 15 amino acids. CDR3 region: CASSSYFSTYNEQFF. In DNA, the CDR3 is TGTGCCAGCAGTTCCTACTTTTCGACCTACAATGAGCAGTTCTTC.

V is TRBV6-5 and J is TRBJ1-6; D gene ambiguous. CDR1 and CDR2 from the germline V gene are MNHEY and SVGAGI. V was cut by 2 bases and J by 9 bases, with 14 bases left in between. The CDR3 has 15 residues. CDR3 DNA: TGTGCCAGCAGTTACGAGGAGGGAAGTAGTTCACCCCTCCACTTT. Translating it yields CASSYEEGSSSPLHF.

This clone was picked up a small number of times. This sequence joins TRBV5-4 and TRBJ2-1; 11 nucleotides agree with TRBD2. Trimming at V came to 4 bases and at J to 4 bases, leaving 4 bases not matched to a gene. From germline, CDR1 is SGHNT and CDR2 YYREEE (reference sequence). The CDR3 runs 15 residues. CDR3 amino acids: CASSPRTSGYNEQFF. CDR3 nucleotide sequence: TGTGCCAGCAGCCCGCGGACTAGCGGGTACAATGAGCAGTTCTTC.

This clone was counted once. The CDR3 protein is CASSLSGQGSYEQYF. The CDR3 nucleotides read TGTGCCAGCAGTTTGTCTGGGCAGGGCTCCTACGAGCAGTACTTC. The chain uses TRBV27 and TRBJ2-7; a weak D match, TRBD1 (5 bases). The CDR3 contains 15 residues. CDR1 MNHEY and CDR2 SMNVEV come from the germline V gene (reference sequence). V was trimmed by 3 bases and J by 0 bases, leaving 12 bases between them.

The gene calls are TRBV9 and TRBJ2-1; D perhaps matches TRBD2 (6 bases). The germline gives CDR1 SGDLS, CDR2 YYNGEE. V lost 0 bases to trimming and J lost 10 bases, with 11 bases between them. This CDR3 is built from 13 residues. The CDR3 is CASSVGAGREQFF. CDR3 nucleotide sequence: TGTGCCAGCAGCGTAGGCGCCGGGAGAGAGCAGTTCTTC. Filled out from reference TRBV9 and TRBJ2-1, the complete variable domain reads DSGVTQTPKHLITATGQRVTLRCSPRSGDLSVYWYQQSLDQGLQFLIQYYNGEERAKGNILERFSAQQFPDLHSELNLSSLELGDSALYFCASSVGAGREQFFGPGTRLTVL.

This chain uses TRBV7-8 with TRBJ2-1, with TRBD2 identical over 9 bases. There are 17 residues in the CDR3. CDR1 is SGHVS and CDR2 is FQNEAQ in the germline V gene. After removal of 0 bases from V and 5 bases from J, the junction contained 8 bases not matched to a gene. The chain's CDR3 is CASSLAPWRLADNEQFF. The CDR3 nucleotides read TGTGCCAGCAGCTTAGCACCATGGAGACTAGCGGACAATGAGCAGTTCTTC.

The chain carries TRBV18 and TRBJ1-1, with 7 bases lining up with TRBD1. The CDR3 is 15 amino acids. Germline CDR1 reads KGHSH; CDR2 reads LQKENI. J was trimmed by 0 bases and V by 5 bases; bases with no gene match: 6. CDR3 protein: CASSGTALMNTEAFF. The CDR3 DNA is TGTGCCAGCTCAGGGACAGCCCTAATGAACACTGAAGCTTTCTTT.

This chain connects TRBV5-1 to TRBJ2-7; 11 bases map to TRBD1. Germline V gene data show CDR1 as SGHRS and CDR2 as YFSETQ. Unmatched junction bases numbered 2, after V lost 2 bases and J lost 1 base. The CDR3 runs to 15 residues. CDR3 residues: CASSFRDRGSYEQYF. The CDR3, as DNA: TGCGCCAGCAGCTTCCGGGACAGGGGGTCCTACGAGCAGTACTTC.

This sequence joins TRBV6-6 and TRBJ2-7; perhaps TRBD2 as D (6 bases). Trimming removed 4 bases at V and 0 bases at J, with 10 bases between. This CDR3 has 14 amino acids. Germline V gene lookup returns CDR1 MNHNY and CDR2 SVGAGI (reference sequence). The CDR3 sequence: CASSSRDSSYEQYF. DNA for the CDR3: TGTGCCAGCAGTTCCAGGGACTCCTCCTACGAGCAGTACTTC.

The rearrangement uses TRBV16 and TRBJ2-7; possible D gene TRBD1, 6 bases. The CDR3 runs 21 residues. The ends were cut back, 4 bases at V and 4 bases at J, with 35 bases in the middle. Germline V gene sequence: CDR1 KGHSY, CDR2 FQNENV. The CDR3 here is CASSPFQLLHRAVPPTYEQYF. The CDR3 coding sequence is TGTGCCAGCAGCCCTTTCCAGCTCCTCCACAGGGCGGTCCCGCCAACTTACGAGCAGTACTTC.

This clone was observed a single time. For the CDR3, the DNA is TGTGCCAGCAGACCCCAAAGCGCGAAAGATACGCAGTATTTT. Its translation is CASRPQSAKDTQYF. The chain has TRBV3-1 (or the pseudogene TRBV3-2) and TRBJ2-3; D remains ambiguous. The CDR3 length is 14 residues. Germline V gene data show CDR1 as LGHDT and CDR2 as YNNKEL (reference sequence). V was cut by 6 bases and J by 5 bases, with 15 bases left in between.

This clone was counted between two and nine times. The chain has TRBV5-1 and TRBJ1-1; TRBD1 matches 8 bases. The CDR3 loop spans 15 amino acids. CDR1 is SGHRS, CDR2 YFSETQ, per germline. Unmatched junction bases numbered 9, after V lost 2 bases and J lost 6 bases. DNA of the CDR3: TGCGCCAGCAGCTTTCAGGACAGGGCGGTTGCTGAAGCTTTCTTT. It encodes CASSFQDRAVAEAFF.

The rearrangement uses TRBV4-1 and TRBJ1-4; the match to TRBD1 covers 8 bases. Germline V gene data show CDR1 as MGHRA and CDR2 as YSYEKL. The CDR3 covers 16 residues. V gave up 4 bases and J gave up 4 bases; unmatched junction bases: 8. CDR3 amino acids: CASSPWTGNDNEKLFF. As DNA, the CDR3 is TGCGCCAGCAGCCCGTGGACAGGGAACGATAATGAAAAACTGTTTTTT.

This chain links TRBV30 with TRBJ1-1; D not resolved. Trimming took off 4 bases at V and 4 bases at J, with 7 bases between the two ends. This CDR3 has 11 residues. From germline, CDR1 is GTSNPN and CDR2 SVGIG (reference sequence). The CDR3 bases are TGTGCCTGGAAGCGAGTCACTGAAGCTTTCTTT. It codes for CAWKRVTEAFF.

CDR3 in amino acids: CASSPDRYSPLHF. The CDR3 DNA reads TGTGCCAGTAGTCCGGACAGGTATTCACCCCTCCACTTT. The chain recombines TRBV19 with TRBJ1-6; 7 bases agree with TRBD1. The CDR3 loop spans 13 amino acids. Germline V gene data show CDR1 as LNHDA and CDR2 as SQIVND (reference sequence). The ends lost 5 bases at V and 8 bases at J; junction bases unmatched: 3.

The chain employs TRBV28 and TRBJ2-6, with D possibly matching TRBD1 (7 bases). Germline V gives CDR1 MDHEN, CDR2 SYDVKM. The CDR3 runs 18 residues. V lost 5 bases to trimming and J lost 2 bases, with 19 bases between them. As DNA, the CDR3 is TGTGCCAGCAGTCCTCTCAGGGGGGCCCATCCTGGGGCCAACGTCCTGACTTTC. This codes for CASSPLRGAHPGANVLTF.

This clone occurred once. The J gene is TRBJ2-7, the V gene TRBV27; 11 bases are shared with TRBD2. Looked up from germline, CDR1 is MNHEY and CDR2 is SMNVEV (reference sequence). The trim removed 4 bases at V and 5 bases at J, leaving 7 bases unmatched. CDR3 size: 15 residues. The CDR3 bases are TGTGCCAGCAGTTCAGGACTAGCGGGCGTCCACGAGCAGTACTTC. Encoded protein: CASSSGLAGVHEQYF.

The chain uses TRBV5-1 and TRBJ2-3; 9 nucleotides align to TRBD1. The germline V gene encodes CDR1 SGHRS and CDR2 YFSETQ. This CDR3 comprises 14 residues. Trimming cost V 3 bases and J 6 bases; bases outside gene matches: 5. This CDR3 is CASSSGQGEDTQYF. For the CDR3, the DNA is TGCGCCAGCAGCTCGGGACAGGGTGAGGATACGCAGTATTTT. Together with reference TRBV5-1 and TRBJ2-3, the CDR3 gives the full variable domain: KAGVTQTPRYLIKTRGQQVTLSCSPISGHRSVSWYQQTPGQGLQFLFEYFSETQRNKGNFPGRFSGRQFSNSRSEMNVSTLELGDSALYLCASSSGQGEDTQYFGPGTRLTVL.

The chain employs TRBV27 and TRBJ2-6, with TRBD2 matching 7 bases. The germline CDR1 and CDR2 sequences are MNHEY and SMNVEV (reference sequence). The CDR3 covers 17 residues. Trimming cost V 5 bases and J 1 base; bases outside gene matches: 8. The CDR3 sequence is CASSVLALQSGANVLTF. The CDR3 region has the DNA TGTGCCAGCAGTGTACTAGCGCTCCAATCTGGGGCCAACGTCCTGACTTTC.

The gene calls are TRBV7-2 and TRBJ2-2, with a tentative D call TRBD2 (6 bases). This CDR3 has 15 residues. Germline V CDR1 and CDR2: SGHTA, FQGNSA. Trimming cost V 3 bases and J 2 bases, with 10 bases left between them. The CDR3 reads CASSLVRGNTGELFF. DNA of the CDR3: TGTGCCAGCAGCTTGGTGCGGGGAAACACCGGGGAGCTGTTTTTT.

The chain links TRBV9 to TRBJ2-2; TRBD1 aligns across 12 bases. This CDR3 spans 17 amino acids. The germline CDR1 and CDR2 sequences are SGDLS and YYNGEE. J was trimmed by 7 bases and V by 3 bases; bases with no gene match: 10. CDR3 DNA sequence: TGTGCCAGCAGCGCCCCCCGCGGGACAGGGGGCCTCGGGGAGCTGTTTTTT. It specifies CASSAPRGTGGLGELFF. Full variable domain (outside the CDR3, taken from reference TRBV9 and TRBJ2-2): DSGVTQTPKHLITATGQRVTLRCSPRSGDLSVYWYQQSLDQGLQFLIQYYNGEERAKGNILERFSAQQFPDLHSELNLSSLELGDSALYFCASSAPRGTGGLGELFFGEGSRLTVL.

This clone appeared once. The chain recombines TRBV10-3 with TRBJ1-1; D unresolved. The CDR3 length is 14 residues. V dropped 8 bases and J dropped 5 bases, with 18 bases sitting between them. Looked up from germline, CDR1 is ENHRY and CDR2 is SYGVKD. The CDR3 DNA reads TGTGCCATCCACTCACAACCCCGAGGAACTGAAGCTTTCTTT. The encoded protein is CAIHSQPRGTEAFF.

The rearrangement joins TRBV28 to TRBJ2-7, with 8 bases matching TRBD2. Trimming cost V 3 bases and J 1 base; bases outside gene matches: 5. Germline V CDR1 and CDR2: MDHEN, SYDVKM. The CDR3 runs to 15 residues. The CDR3 nucleotides are TGTGCCAGCAGTTTGCCCCGGGAGGGGTCCTACGAGCAGTACTTC. Its translation is CASSLPREGSYEQYF.